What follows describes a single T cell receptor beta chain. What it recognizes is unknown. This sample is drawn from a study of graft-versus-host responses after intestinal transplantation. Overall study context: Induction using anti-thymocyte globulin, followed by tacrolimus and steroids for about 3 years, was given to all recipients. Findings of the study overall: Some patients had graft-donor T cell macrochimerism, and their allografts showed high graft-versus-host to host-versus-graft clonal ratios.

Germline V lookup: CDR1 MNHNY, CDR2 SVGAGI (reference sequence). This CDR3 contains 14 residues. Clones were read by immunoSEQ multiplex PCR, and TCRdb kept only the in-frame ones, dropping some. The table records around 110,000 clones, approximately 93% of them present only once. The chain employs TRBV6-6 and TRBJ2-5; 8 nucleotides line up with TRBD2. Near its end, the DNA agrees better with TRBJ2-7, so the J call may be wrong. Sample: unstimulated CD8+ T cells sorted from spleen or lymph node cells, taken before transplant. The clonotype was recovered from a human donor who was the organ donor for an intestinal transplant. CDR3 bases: TGTGCCAGCTCGTCGGGAGGGAGCCCCTACGAGCAGTACTTC. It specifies CASSSGGSPYEQYF.